Below, one T cell receptor (beta chain) is given with its context. The data were obtained in a study of cytomegalovirus exposure and HLA in healthy donors. Use of 60 Vbeta and 13 Jbeta primers characterized the PCR. The repertoire was sequenced with immunoSEQ multiplex PCR; TCRdb's copy has only in-frame clones and lacks some. This table has around 67,000 clones, approximately 80% appearing once. CDR3 size: 16 residues. Trimming removed 0 bases from V and 4 bases from J, with 15 bases in between. CDR1 SGDLS and CDR2 YYNGEE come from the germline V gene. The sample taken for sequencing was PBMCs. This chain connects TRBV9 to TRBJ2-3; possible D gene TRBD1, 6 bases. The source is a man younger than 35 in good health and CMV-seropositive. The CDR3 DNA reads as TGTGCCAGCAGCGTAGTAACAGGGCGATCCGCAGATACGCAGTATTTT. Its translation is CASSVVTGRSADTQYF.